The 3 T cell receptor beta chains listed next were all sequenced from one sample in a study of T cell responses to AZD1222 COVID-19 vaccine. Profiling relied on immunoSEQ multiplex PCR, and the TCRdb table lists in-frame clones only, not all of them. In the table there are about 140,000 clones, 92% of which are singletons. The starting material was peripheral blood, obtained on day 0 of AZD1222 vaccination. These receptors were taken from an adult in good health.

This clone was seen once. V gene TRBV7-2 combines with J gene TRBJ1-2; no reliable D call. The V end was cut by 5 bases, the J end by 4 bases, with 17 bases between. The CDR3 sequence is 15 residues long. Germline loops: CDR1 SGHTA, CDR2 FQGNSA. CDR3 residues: CASSPGSSETYGYTF. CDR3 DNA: TGTGCCAGCAGCCCGGGATCTTCAGAGACCTATGGCTACACCTTC.

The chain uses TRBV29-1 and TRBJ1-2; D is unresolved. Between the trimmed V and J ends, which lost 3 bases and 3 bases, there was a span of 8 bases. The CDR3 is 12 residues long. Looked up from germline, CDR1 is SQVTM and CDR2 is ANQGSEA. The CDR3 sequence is CSVDRGYYGYTF. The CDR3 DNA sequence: TGCAGCGTTGACCGAGGGTACTATGGCTACACCTTC.

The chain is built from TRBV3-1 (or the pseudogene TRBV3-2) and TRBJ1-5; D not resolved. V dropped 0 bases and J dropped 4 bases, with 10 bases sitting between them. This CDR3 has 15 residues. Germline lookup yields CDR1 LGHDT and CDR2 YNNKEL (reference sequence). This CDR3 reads CASSQDSGPNQPQHF. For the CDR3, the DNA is TGTGCCAGCAGCCAAGATTCTGGCCCAAATCAGCCCCAGCATTTT.